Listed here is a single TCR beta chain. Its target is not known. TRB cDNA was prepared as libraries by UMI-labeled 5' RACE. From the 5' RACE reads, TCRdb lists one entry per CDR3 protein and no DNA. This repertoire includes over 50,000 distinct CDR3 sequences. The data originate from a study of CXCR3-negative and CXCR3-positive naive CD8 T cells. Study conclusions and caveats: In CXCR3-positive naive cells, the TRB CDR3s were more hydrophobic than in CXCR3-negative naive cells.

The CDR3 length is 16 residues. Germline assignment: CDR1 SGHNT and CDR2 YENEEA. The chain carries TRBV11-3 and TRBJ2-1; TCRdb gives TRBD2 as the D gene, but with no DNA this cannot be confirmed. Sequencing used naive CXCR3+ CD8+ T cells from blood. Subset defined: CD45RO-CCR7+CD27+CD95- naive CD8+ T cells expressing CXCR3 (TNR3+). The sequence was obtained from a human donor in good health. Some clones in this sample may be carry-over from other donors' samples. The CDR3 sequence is CASSLEGRSVHNEQFF.